One and the same sample provided the 16 T cell receptor beta chains below, sequenced in a study of blood T cell repertoires in COVID-19. Using immunoSEQ multiplex PCR, the repertoire was profiled, and TCRdb retains in-frame clones only, with some absent. This table holds roughly 320,000 clones, around 90% found once. The sample taken for sequencing was peripheral blood. All receptors derive from a man between 65 and 79 years old with acute or convalescent COVID-19.

V and J are TRBV5-4 and TRBJ2-3; TRBD2 matches at 7 bases. Germline CDR1 and CDR2: SGHNT and YYREEE (reference sequence). The CDR3 totals 16 residues. J lost 1 base, V lost 2 bases, and 7 bases had no gene match. The CDR3 region has the DNA TGTGCCAGCAGCTTCAAGGGGAGCGGGGGCACAGATACGCAGTATTTT. Its translation: CASSFKGSGGTDTQYF.

The genes are TRBV4-1 and TRBJ1-5; D not certain. Germline V lookup: CDR1 MGHRA, CDR2 YSYEKL. The CDR3 contains 14 residues. Trimming removed 0 bases from V and 2 bases from J, with 5 bases in between. CDR3 loop: CASSQEPGNQPQHF. The DNA of the CDR3 is TGCGCCAGCAGCCAAGAGCCAGGCAATCAGCCCCAGCATTTT.

This clone was recorded once. This chain connects TRBV11-2 to TRBJ2-5; possible D gene TRBD2, 6 bases. Per the germline V gene, CDR1 is SGHAT and CDR2 is FQNNGV. The CDR3 spans 16 residues. The V end lost 1 base, the J end lost 0 bases, and 12 bases lay between the germline ends. The CDR3 region is CASSLVGGRDQETQYF. DNA for the CDR3: TGTGCCAGCAGCTTAGTAGGAGGGCGGGACCAAGAGACCCAGTACTTC.

With respect to this clone: The sample carries other DNA sequences with the same CDR3. The chain employs TRBV7-9 and TRBJ1-1; D is possibly TRBD1 (6 bases). Germline V gives CDR1 SEHNR, CDR2 FQNEAQ (reference sequence). The CDR3 is 13 residues long. The V and J ends lost 6 bases and 1 base respectively, with 9 bases between them. The CDR3: CASSLTGNTEAFF. CDR3 coding DNA: TGTGCCAGCAGTTTGACAGGGAACACTGAAGCTTTCTTT.

The chain joins TRBV9 to TRBJ1-5; possible D gene TRBD1, 5 bases. The germline V and J ends were trimmed by 3 bases and 1 base, with 8 bases remaining between them. The CDR3 spans 14 residues. Germline V gene sequence: CDR1 SGDLS, CDR2 YYNGEE. This chain's CDR3 is CASSATVSNQPQHF. The CDR3 DNA reads as TGTGCCAGCAGCGCGACAGTAAGCAATCAGCCCCAGCATTTT.

V is TRBV28 and J is TRBJ2-2; D is possibly TRBD2 (6 bases). Germline lookup yields CDR1 MDHEN and CDR2 SYDVKM. Trimming left V 5 bases short and J 6 bases short, with 13 bases between. The CDR3 covers 14 residues. The CDR3 region is CASSPVVAAGELFF. In nucleotides, the CDR3 is TGTGCCAGCAGTCCAGTAGTAGCGGCCGGGGAGCTGTTTTTT. The full variable domain, with the rest looked up from reference TRBV28 and TRBJ2-2, is DVKVTQSSRYLVKRTGEKVFLECVQDMDHENMFWYRQDPGLGLRLIYFSYDVKMKEKGDIPEGYSVSREKKERFSLILESASTNQTSMYLCASSPVVAAGELFFGEGSRLTVL.

There are a few counts of this clone. The rearrangement links TRBV28 to TRBJ1-4, with D hard to call. Trimming removed 2 bases at V and 7 bases at J, with 14 bases between. Germline assignment: CDR1 MDHEN and CDR2 SYDVKM. The CDR3 length is 15 residues. CDR3 residues: CASSLLPGAGEKLFF. DNA for the CDR3: TGTGCCAGCAGTTTACTTCCAGGAGCGGGTGAAAAACTGTTTTTT. The whole variable domain, remainder taken from reference TRBV28 and TRBJ1-4, is DVKVTQSSRYLVKRTGEKVFLECVQDMDHENMFWYRQDPGLGLRLIYFSYDVKMKEKGDIPEGYSVSREKKERFSLILESASTNQTSMYLCASSLLPGAGEKLFFGSGTQLSVL.

This chain joins TRBV6-6 and TRBJ2-7; 10 nucleotides agree with TRBD1. Germline V gene lookup returns CDR1 MNHNY and CDR2 SVGAGI (reference sequence). The CDR3 extends over 14 amino acids. V lost 6 bases and J lost 4; bases outside the gene matches: 6. DNA for the CDR3: TGTGCCAGCAGGCAGACAGGGGGCGCGTACGAGCAGTACTTC. Its protein product is CASRQTGGAYEQYF.

Concerning this clone itself: The same CDR3 arises from other DNA sequences in this sample as well. V gene TRBV18 combines with J gene TRBJ2-5, with TRBD2 identical over 7 bases. Germline CDR1 reads KGHSH; CDR2 reads LQKENI. The CDR3 has 13 residues. V lost 6 bases to trimming and J lost 2 bases; unmatched junction nucleotides: 3. The CDR3 sequence: CASSPGLQETQYF. In DNA, the CDR3 is TGTGCCAGCTCGCCGGGACTACAAGAGACCCAGTACTTC.

This chain joins TRBV28 and TRBJ2-5; maybe TRBD1 (6 bases). The germline CDR1 and CDR2 sequences are MDHEN and SYDVKM. The CDR3 totals 13 residues. Trimming pared 8 bases from V and 5 bases from J, leaving 15 bases between. In DNA, the CDR3 is TGTGCCAGCCTACAGGGATCGAGGGAGACCCAGTACTTC. Translated, it gives CASLQGSRETQYF.

The rearrangement uses TRBV6-5 and TRBJ2-1, with D perhaps TRBD2 (5 bases). Germline V CDR1 and CDR2: MNHEY, SVGAGI. Between the trimmed V and J ends, which lost 5 bases and 3 bases, there was a span of 14 bases. CDR3 length: 15 amino acids. The CDR3: CASSILDGVYNEQFF. The CDR3, as DNA: TGTGCCAGCAGTATACTAGACGGCGTCTACAATGAGCAGTTCTTC.

CDR3 nucleotide sequence: TGCGCCAGCAGCTTATTATTAGCGGGGGGGCAGGATACGCAGTATTTT. Protein sequence: CASSLLLAGGQDTQYF. The rearrangement uses TRBV5-1 and TRBJ2-3; TRBD2 matches 11 bases. Germline V lookup: CDR1 SGHRS, CDR2 YFSETQ. The CDR3 length is 16 residues. The V gene end was trimmed by 2 bases and the J gene end by 6 bases; junction bases not matched to a gene: 8.

The chain combines TRBV28 with TRBJ2-2; D is unclear. V shed 5 bases and J shed 5 bases, with 3 bases lying between them. The V gene's germline CDR1 is MDHEN and CDR2 SYDVKM. The CDR3 has 11 residues. DNA for the CDR3: TGTGCCAGCAGTCAAACCGGGGAGCTGTTTTTT. It specifies CASSQTGELFF.

The rearrangement joins TRBV5-4 to TRBJ1-2, with 8 bases aligning to TRBD1. The CDR3 runs to 13 residues. After removal of 3 bases from V and 5 bases from J, the junction contained 3 bases not matched to a gene. Germline V gene sequence: CDR1 SGHNT, CDR2 YYREEE (reference sequence). The CDR3 sequence is CASSSGGLYGYTF. As DNA, the CDR3 is TGTGCCAGCAGCTCAGGGGGCCTGTATGGCTACACCTTC. The variable domain in full, completed from reference TRBV5-4 and TRBJ1-2, reads ETGVTQSPTHLIKTRGQQVTLRCSSQSGHNTVSWYQQALGQGPQFIFQYYREEENGRGNFPPRFSGLQFPNYSSELNVNALELDDSALYLCASSSGGLYGYTFGSGTRLTVV.

The chain couples TRBV10-1 to TRBJ2-2; tentatively, D is TRBD2 (6 bases). The CDR3 spans 15 residues. Germline CDR1 is WNHNN and CDR2 is SYGVQD (reference sequence). V was shortened by 3 bases and J by 1 base, with 9 bases between the two germline ends. DNA for the CDR3: TGCGCCAGCAGTGATGGTAGCGGGAACACCGGGGAGCTGTTTTTT. It translates to CASSDGSGNTGELFF.

The J gene is TRBJ2-6, the V gene TRBV7-2, with a possible D match to TRBD1 (5 bases). V dropped 8 bases and J dropped 2 bases, with 13 bases sitting between them. The CDR3 is 15 amino acids. Germline lookup yields CDR1 SGHTA and CDR2 FQGNSA. In DNA form, the CDR3 reads TGTGCCAGCCTCGGACACACCGCTGGGGCCAACGTCCTGACTTTC. Translating it yields CASLGHTAGANVLTF.